The T cell receptor beta chain under discussion was sequenced for a study of cytomegalovirus exposure and HLA in healthy donors. Study summary: In a later analysis, the approximately 120 validation repertoires were reported to have used the same platform as the roughly 610 first-cohort repertoires. General study points: Subsequent analysis found a tendency for first-cohort TCR clusters to co-occur within the approximately 130 validation repertoires. While the bulk of TCR sequences proved rare, some public TCRs turned up in many donors.

V lost 5 bases, J lost 2 bases, and 6 bases stayed unmatched. Germline lookup yields CDR1 SGHTA and CDR2 FQGNSA. The CDR3 runs 17 residues. Turning to this clone: What it binds is unknown.

Profiling relied on immunoSEQ multiplex PCR, and the TCRdb table lists in-frame clones only, not all of them. The sample lists under 200,000 clones, around nine tenths occurring once. The donors were part of the validation cohort, which consisted of some 120 subjects and was separate from the first cohort of hundreds of subjects. This TCR derives from a man younger than 35 in good health and CMV-seropositive. The chain recombines TRBV7-2 with TRBJ2-3; 14 positions agree with TRBD2. Source material: PBMCs. This CDR3 reads CASSPRLAGGFTDTQYF. The DNA of the CDR3 is TGTGCCAGCAGCCCTAGACTAGCGGGAGGGTTCACAGATACGCAGTATTTT.